This T cell receptor beta chain emerged from a study of beta chain features in type 1 diabetes. General observations from the study: No resolution was reached here on whether HLA type influences TCRB rearrangement.

All of the isolated RNA was reverse transcribed, so expressed TCRB transcripts were sequenced. TCRdb keeps only in-frame clones here, not all; method: immunoSEQ multiplex PCR. The profile shows 80,000 to 90,000 clones, roughly 31% of them singletons. Per germline, CDR1 LGHNA and CDR2 YNFKEQ. CDR3 size: 12 residues. V was pared by 2 bases and J by 2 bases, with 3 bases between. With respect to this clone: Its antigen is not known.

The J gene is TRBJ1-2, the V gene TRBV4-2; D remains unclear. The TCR was taken from a woman aged 18-29 years in good health. The sample consisted of stem cell memory CD4+ T cells from blood. CDR3 DNA: TGTGCCAGCAGCCAACAGAACTATGGCTACACCTTC. It encodes CASSQQNYGYTF.